This entry lists 6 T cell receptor beta chains sequenced from one sample in a study of blood T cell repertoires in COVID-19. Profiled with immunoSEQ multiplex PCR; TCRdb holds only in-frame clones, not every one. This sample carries a few hundred thousand clones, less than 90% of them seen once, and the ten largest clones take 2.5% to 3%. Sequencing was done on a sample of PBMCs or T cells enriched from blood (not recorded which). The receptors were gathered from a woman aged 25 to 39 who had recovered from COVID-19.

This clone was seen more than once but under ten times. The chain is built from TRBV1 and TRBJ2-7; the D call TRBD1 from the table was never checked on the DNA. TRBV1 is classified as a pseudogene. CDR3 length equals 15 residues. The CDR3 DNA is TGCACCAGCAGCCATACGGACAGGGATCTCTACGAGCAGTACTTC. Protein product: CTSSHTDRDLYEQYF.

V and J are TRBV12-3 or TRBV12-4 and TRBJ1-1; no clear D. Trimming left V 3 bases short and J 12 bases short, with 11 bases between. This CDR3 contains 11 residues. The CDR3 sequence: CASSFGGVTFF. CDR3 DNA: TGTGCCAGCAGTTTCGGAGGTGTGACTTTCTTT.

The V gene is TRBV9, the J gene TRBJ2-3; no clear D. The V and J ends lost 3 bases and 2 bases respectively, with 13 bases between them. From germline, CDR1 is SGDLS and CDR2 YYNGEE. This CDR3 has 15 amino acids. CDR3 amino acids: CASSAEQVPTDTQYF. CDR3 bases: TGTGCCAGCAGCGCTGAGCAAGTCCCCACAGATACGCAGTATTTT.

The J gene is TRBJ2-2, the V gene TRBV5-1; 8 bases are shared with TRBD1. The CDR3 spans 16 residues. Looked up from germline, CDR1 is SGHRS and CDR2 is YFSETQ. V shed 0 bases, J shed 1 base, and the junction held 2 bases outside the gene matches. In DNA form, the CDR3 reads TGCGCCAGCAGCTTGGCCGGACAGGGGAACACCGGGGAGCTGTTTTTT. Its translation is CASSLAGQGNTGELFF.

V is TRBV4-2 and J is TRBJ1-4; 7 bases match TRBD1. The germline gives CDR1 LGHNA, CDR2 YNFKEQ. Germline trimming cut 0 bases from V and 8 bases from J; bases unmatched to any gene: 3. The CDR3 consists of 14 residues. Here the CDR3 DNA reads TGTGCCAGCAGCCAAGAATGGGACAGCGAAAAACTGTTTTTT. It is translated as CASSQEWDSEKLFF.

The genes are TRBV24-1 and TRBJ1-5; D unresolved. The V end lost 3 bases, the J end lost 5 bases, and 10 bases lay between the germline ends. CDR3 length: 14 residues. Germline V lookup: CDR1 KGHDR, CDR2 SFDVKD. The CDR3 reads CATSDRTEDQPQHF. CDR3 nucleotides: TGTGCCACCAGTGATCGGACTGAAGATCAGCCCCAGCATTTT.